The 20 T cell receptor beta chains below come from one sample, sequenced in a study of T cell changes during pregnancy in multiple sclerosis. Repertoires were generated with immunoSEQ multiplex PCR, while TCRdb's copy carries only in-frame clones and drops some. The repertoire consists of around 130,000 clones, with roughly 92% occurring once and the leading ten covering 6.2%. The sample in question was peripheral blood, obtained before pregnancy. The receptor source for this set is a female donor with multiple sclerosis, enrolled in a pregnancy study.

The rearrangement links TRBV28 to TRBJ1-1; TRBD1 aligns across 8 bases. Germline CDR1 is MDHEN and CDR2 is SYDVKM. V dropped 7 bases and J dropped 0; count of bases not matched to a gene: 4. This CDR3 is built from 14 residues. CDR3 DNA sequence: TGTGCCAGCAAAGGACAGGGATTGAACACTGAAGCTTTCTTT. It is translated as CASKGQGLNTEAFF. The entire variable domain, with the rest obtained from reference TRBV28 and TRBJ1-1, is as follows: DVKVTQSSRYLVKRTGEKVFLECVQDMDHENMFWYRQDPGLGLRLIYFSYDVKMKEKGDIPEGYSVSREKKERFSLILESASTNQTSMYLCASKGQGLNTEAFFGQGTRLTVV.

V is TRBV30 and J is TRBJ2-3, with D tentatively TRBD1 (6 bases). CDR1 is GTSNPN, CDR2 SVGIG, per germline (reference sequence). The CDR3 runs 14 residues. Trimming shortened V by 2 bases and J by 6 bases, and 15 bases separated the two germline ends. The CDR3 is CAWSMNRVGDTQYF. The CDR3 region has the DNA TGTGCCTGGAGTATGAACAGGGTAGGGGATACGCAGTATTTT.

This chain links TRBV19 with TRBJ1-4; TRBD1 matches at 8 bases. In germline, CDR1 is LNHDA, CDR2 SQIVND (reference sequence). Trimming took 7 bases from V and 7 from J; bases not matched to a gene: 11. The CDR3 spans 15 residues. The CDR3 loop reads CASNVQGAESEKLFF. In nucleotides, the CDR3 is TGTGCCAGTAATGTGCAGGGGGCTGAGAGTGAAAAACTGTTTTTT.

Worth noting for this clone: The limits of the CDR3 on the DNA are not certain, so only TCRdb's listed CDR3 is given. V and J are TRBV21-1 and TRBJ2-2; the table's D call, TRBD2, has no DNA check behind it. TRBV21-1 is deemed a pseudogene. The CDR3 is 19 residues long, counting both termini. The CDR3 sequence: CASSKAVAGGTQNTGELFF.

The chain employs TRBV30 and TRBJ1-3; the D is unclear. V dropped 4 bases and J dropped 2 bases, with 12 bases sitting between them. Germline CDR1 reads GTSNPN; CDR2 reads SVGIG (reference sequence). This CDR3 contains 14 residues. CDR3 region: CAWTGGSPGNTIYF. CDR3 sequence (DNA): TGTGCCTGGACCGGCGGAAGTCCTGGAAACACCATATATTTT.

The chain couples TRBV30 to TRBJ1-5; maybe TRBD1 (5 bases). Germline V lookup: CDR1 GTSNPN, CDR2 SVGIG (reference sequence). V was shortened by 8 bases and J by 9 bases, with 17 bases between the two germline ends. This CDR3 has 12 residues. The CDR3 sequence: CAPVGGTGPQHF. The CDR3 DNA reads as TGTGCCCCCGTCGGGGGGACTGGGCCCCAGCATTTT.

The rearrangement links TRBV2 to TRBJ2-7, with 7 bases aligning to TRBD1. V was pared by 5 bases and J by 4 bases, with 8 bases of the junction left unmatched. Germline CDR1 SNHLY, CDR2 FYNNEI. The CDR3 length is 14 residues. CDR3 sequence: CASSTRDSLYEQYF. The CDR3 DNA reads TGTGCCAGCAGTACCAGGGACAGTTTATACGAGCAGTACTTC.

The V call is TRBV5-4, the J call TRBJ2-1; D might be TRBD2 (5 bases). The CDR3 totals 15 residues. In germline, CDR1 is SGHNT, CDR2 YYREEE (reference sequence). With 0 bases removed from V and 0 bases from J, the gap between germline ends came to 7 bases. This chain's CDR3 is CASSLVGSSYNEQFF. For the CDR3, the DNA is TGTGCCAGCAGCTTGGTGGGGAGCTCCTACAATGAGCAGTTCTTC.

The chain combines TRBV18 with TRBJ2-3; 12 bases fit TRBD1. J lost 4 bases, V lost 3 bases, and 5 bases had no gene match. The CDR3 runs 16 residues. In germline, CDR1 is KGHSH, CDR2 LQKENI. The CDR3 nucleotides are TGTGCCAGCTCACCCGGGGACAGGGGGCAATCAGATACGCAGTATTTT. It encodes CASSPGDRGQSDTQYF.

CDR3 DNA: TGCAGCGCCGAGACGTTAGCCCAAGAGACCCAGTACTTC. Its protein product is CSAETLAQETQYF. The chain is built from TRBV29-1 and TRBJ2-5; the D is unclear. V gave up 7 bases and J gave up 1 base, with 13 bases separating them. This CDR3 comprises 13 residues. Germline V gene sequence: CDR1 SQVTM, CDR2 ANQGSEA.

This chain links TRBV7-2 with TRBJ2-3; maybe TRBD1 (6 bases). The germline V gene encodes CDR1 SGHTA and CDR2 FQGNSA. Deletions cut 3 bases from V and 2 bases from J, with 15 bases between. There are 16 residues in the CDR3. This chain's CDR3 is CASSLIGQPATDTQYF. Here the CDR3 DNA reads TGTGCCAGCAGCTTGATTGGACAGCCAGCCACAGATACGCAGTATTTT.

V usage is TRBV5-4 and J usage is TRBJ2-5; no clear D gene. Trimming cost V 4 bases and J 4 bases, with 8 bases left between them. The CDR3 spans 12 residues. Germline V gene data show CDR1 as SGHNT and CDR2 as YYREEE (reference sequence). CDR3 sequence (DNA): TGTGCCAGCAGCATCAGTGCAGAGACCCAGTACTTC. Its translation: CASSISAETQYF.

The V gene is TRBV5-5, the J gene TRBJ1-2; the D gene is possibly TRBD1 (6 bases). CDR1 SGHKS and CDR2 YYEKEE come from the germline V gene (reference sequence). This CDR3 comprises 15 residues. V dropped 4 bases and J dropped 3 bases, with 16 bases sitting between them. CDR3 DNA: TGTGCCAGCAGCAAGGGGGGGGACGCTGACTATGGCTACACCTTC. Translation gives CASSKGGDADYGYTF.

This clone showed up just once. The V gene is TRBV7-2, the J gene TRBJ2-6; D gene unclear. Germline-derived CDR1 and CDR2 are SGHTA and FQGNSA. This CDR3 has 18 amino acids. Trimming cost V 2 bases and J 0 bases, with 14 bases left between them. CDR3 sequence (DNA): TGTGCCAGCAGCTTAATGGCCAGGCCCAGCTCTGGGGCCAACGTCCTGACTTTC. This sequence encodes CASSLMARPSSGANVLTF.

The chain couples TRBV19 to TRBJ1-4; D is uncertain. Germline assignment: CDR1 LNHDA and CDR2 SQIVND (reference sequence). V lost 4 bases and J 4 bases, leaving 13 bases between the germline ends. This CDR3 region has 15 residues. This CDR3 reads CASSRGRSLNEKLFF. DNA for the CDR3: TGTGCCAGTAGTAGAGGAAGATCGCTTAATGAAAAACTGTTTTTT.

The chain employs TRBV6-5 and TRBJ1-5; 8 bases map to TRBD1. Germline V CDR1 and CDR2: MNHEY, SVGAGI. V lost 6 bases to trimming and J lost 7 bases; unmatched junction nucleotides: 5. The CDR3 consists of 13 residues. In DNA, the CDR3 is TGTGCCAGCAGATCAGGGGGCGGACAGCCCCAGCATTTT. The encoded protein is CASRSGGGQPQHF.

V usage is TRBV12-2 and J usage is TRBJ2-3; TRBD2, as called in the table, went unchecked against the DNA. TRBV12-2 is recorded as a pseudogene. The CDR3 is 19 residues long. The CDR3 DNA follows: TGTGCAAGTCGCCTGACCCGAAGACTAGCGGGGGGCCTCACAGATACGCAGTATTTT. As protein: CASRLTRRLAGGLTDTQYF.

The CDR3 here is CASSTTNGYTF. CDR3 DNA sequence: TGTGCCAGCAGCACCACTAATGGCTACACCTTC. The J gene is TRBJ1-2, the V gene TRBV6-1; D gene ambiguous. This CDR3 spans 11 amino acids. Germline V gene data show CDR1 as MNHNS and CDR2 as SASEGT. The germline V and J ends were trimmed by 6 bases and 6 bases, with 8 bases remaining between them.

The CDR3 DNA follows: TGTGCCAGCAAGCCCGTTCTCTCCTACAATGAGCAGTTCTTC. Protein product: CASKPVLSYNEQFF. The chain carries TRBV6-1 and TRBJ2-1; D uncertain. V shed 7 bases and J shed 0 bases, with 10 bases lying between them. Germline CDR1 is MNHNS and CDR2 is SASEGT. The CDR3 spans 14 residues.

A single count supports this clone. The chain recombines TRBV28 with TRBJ2-3; a weak D match, TRBD2 (6 bases). Germline V gene data show CDR1 as MDHEN and CDR2 as SYDVKM. This CDR3 has 15 amino acids. Trimming pared 5 bases from V and 6 bases from J, leaving 18 bases between. In DNA form, the CDR3 reads TGTGCCAGCAGTCCCGTGGCGGGGACCAGGGATACGCAGTATTTT. Its translation is CASSPVAGTRDTQYF.